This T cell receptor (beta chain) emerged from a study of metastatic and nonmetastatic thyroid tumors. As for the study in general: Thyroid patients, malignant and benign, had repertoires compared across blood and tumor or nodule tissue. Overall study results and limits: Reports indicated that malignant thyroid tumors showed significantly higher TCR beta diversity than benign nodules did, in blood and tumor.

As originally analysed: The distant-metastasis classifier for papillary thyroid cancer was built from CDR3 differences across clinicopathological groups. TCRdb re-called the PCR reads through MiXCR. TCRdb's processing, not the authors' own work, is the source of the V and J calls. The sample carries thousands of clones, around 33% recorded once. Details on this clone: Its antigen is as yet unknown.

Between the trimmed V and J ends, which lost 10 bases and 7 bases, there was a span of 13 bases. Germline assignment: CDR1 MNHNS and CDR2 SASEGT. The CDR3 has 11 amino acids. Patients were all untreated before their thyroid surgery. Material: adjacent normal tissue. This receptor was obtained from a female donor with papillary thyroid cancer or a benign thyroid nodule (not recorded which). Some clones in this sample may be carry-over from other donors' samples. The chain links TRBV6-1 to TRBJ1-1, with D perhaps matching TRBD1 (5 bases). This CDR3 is CATRVGGEAFF. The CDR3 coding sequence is TGTGCCACCCGGGTGGGGGGTGAAGCTTTCTTT.